These T cell receptor beta chains were read from a single sample in a study of blood T cell repertoires in COVID-19. The repertoire was sequenced with immunoSEQ multiplex PCR; TCRdb's copy has only in-frame clones and lacks some. The sample holds over 60,000 clones; under 95% are singletons and the top ten take roughly 1.2%. The specimen was peripheral blood. The receptors come from a man in his 60s with acute or convalescent COVID-19. The CDR3 runs from the conserved cysteine through the conserved F or W. A D gene is named only where the DNA matches it firmly. Size is omitted from some rows. Given values are once, few, many or a class for expanded clones.

v_gene	j_gene	d_gene	abundance	CDR3aa	CDR3nt
TRBV7-2	TRBJ1-2	TRBD1	-	CASSPPGQGIGYTF	TGTGCCAGCAGCCCTCCGGGACAGGGGATCGGCTACACCTTC
TRBV7-9	TRBJ1-4	TRBD1	-	CASSGDRDRGAGPEEKLFF	TGTGCCAGCAGCGGAGACCGGGACAGGGGAGCAGGCCCCGAGGAAAAACTGTTTTTT
TRBV19	TRBJ2-2	TRBD2	once	CASSRTSGGATTGELFF	TGTGCCAGTAGCCGGACTAGCGGGGGGGCTACTACCGGGGAGCTGTTTTTT
TRBV6-5	TRBJ2-7	-	-	CASTWAGGYAEQYF	TGTGCCAGCACATGGGCAGGGGGGTACGCCGAGCAGTACTTC
TRBV18	TRBJ2-5	TRBD2	-	CASSTLAGTSQETQYF	TGTGCCAGCTCCACCCTAGCAGGGACTAGCCAAGAGACCCAGTACTTC
TRBV7-2	TRBJ2-2	-	-	CASSRFRTASYTGELFF	TGTGCCAGCAGCCGTTTTAGGACAGCTTCTTACACCGGGGAGCTGTTTTTT
TRBV28	TRBJ1-1	TRBD1	-	CASRPRQGEAFF	TGTGCCAGCAGGCCTCGACAGGGAGAAGCTTTCTTT
TRBV27	TRBJ1-5	TRBD1	-	CASSYGTASNQPQHF	TGTGCCAGCAGTTACGGGACAGCTAGCAATCAGCCCCAGCATTTT
TRBV5-1	TRBJ1-3	-	-	CASSLQGDGNTIYF	TGCGCCAGCAGCTTGCAGGGCGATGGAAACACCATATATTTT
TRBV6-1	TRBJ2-2	-	-	CASSEALGRSGGELFF	TGTGCCAGCAGTGAAGCGCTAGGTCGGAGCGGCGGGGAGCTGTTTTTT
TRBV27	TRBJ1-2	-	once	CASGYSPLGTF	TGTGCCAGCGGGTACAGTCCTTTGGGCACCTTC
TRBV7-8	TRBJ2-2	-	-	CASSPPANTGELFF	TGTGCCAGCAGCCCCCCGGCGAACACCGGGGAGCTGTTTTTT
TRBV5-4	TRBJ1-6	TRBD1	-	CASRSDTGGAGNSPLHF	TGTGCCAGCAGATCCGACACAGGGGGCGCCGGTAATTCACCCCTCCACTTT
TRBV6-5	TRBJ2-7	TRBD2	-	CASRRLTSGHYEQYF	TGTGCCAGCAGAAGATTGACTAGCGGGCACTACGAGCAGTACTTC